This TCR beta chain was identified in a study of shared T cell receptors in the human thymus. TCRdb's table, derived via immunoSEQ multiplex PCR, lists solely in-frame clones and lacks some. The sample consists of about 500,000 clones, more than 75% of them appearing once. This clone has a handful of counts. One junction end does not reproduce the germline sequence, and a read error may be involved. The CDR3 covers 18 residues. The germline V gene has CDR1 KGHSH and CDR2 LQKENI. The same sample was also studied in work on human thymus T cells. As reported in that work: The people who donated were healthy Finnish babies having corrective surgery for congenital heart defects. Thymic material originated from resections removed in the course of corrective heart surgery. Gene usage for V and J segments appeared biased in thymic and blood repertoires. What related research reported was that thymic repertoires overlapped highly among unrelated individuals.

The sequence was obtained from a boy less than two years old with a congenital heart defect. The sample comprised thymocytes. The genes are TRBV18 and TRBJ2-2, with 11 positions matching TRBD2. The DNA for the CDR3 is TGTGCCAGCTCGCCACATCTCCTAGCGGGAGGAGGGACCGGGGAGCTGTTTTTT. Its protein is CASSPHLLAGGGTGELFF.